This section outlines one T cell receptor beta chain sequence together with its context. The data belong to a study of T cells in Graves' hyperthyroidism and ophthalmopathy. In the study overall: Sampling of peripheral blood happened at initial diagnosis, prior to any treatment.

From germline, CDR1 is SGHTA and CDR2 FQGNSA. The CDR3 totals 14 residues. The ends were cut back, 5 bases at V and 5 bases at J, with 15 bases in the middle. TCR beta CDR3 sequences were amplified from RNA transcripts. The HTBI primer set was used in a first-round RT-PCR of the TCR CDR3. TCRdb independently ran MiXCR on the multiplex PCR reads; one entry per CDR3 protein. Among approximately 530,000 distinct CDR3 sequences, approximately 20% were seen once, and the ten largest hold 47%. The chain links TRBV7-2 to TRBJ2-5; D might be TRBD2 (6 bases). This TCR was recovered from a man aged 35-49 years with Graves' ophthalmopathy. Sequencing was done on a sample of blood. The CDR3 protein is CASSPGLMTETQYF. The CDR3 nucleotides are TGTGCCAGCAGCCCGGGACTGATGACGGAGACCCAGTACTTC.